This T cell receptor beta chain derives from a study of blood T cell repertoires in COVID-19. The ends lost 2 bases at V and 6 bases at J; junction bases unmatched: 12. This CDR3 is 17 amino acids long. Germline CDR1 GTSNPN, CDR2 SVGIG (reference sequence). This clone is a singleton in its sample. Original handling: Amplified reference gene primers provided the basis for estimating nucleated cell counts. Produced via immunoSEQ multiplex PCR; TCRdb's table is partial and in-frame only. The V and J calls and the clone size are those of that table, but D and trimming were determined from the DNA. Altogether around 260,000 clones are present, 83% being singletons, with the ten largest covering more than 8%.

Specimen: peripheral blood. The genes are TRBV30 and TRBJ2-7, with 14 bases that match TRBD2. The receptor comes from a woman in her 50s who had recovered from COVID-19. The CDR3 DNA reads TGTGCCTGGAGTATCAAAAAGGGACTAGCGGGAGTAGGCGAGCAGTACTTC. This translates into CAWSIKKGLAGVGEQYF.